Below, one TCR beta chain is given with its context. This clone was recorded a few times. It lacks a known antigen. It has no much larger one-base neighbor in the sample; base qualities were not kept. Library preparation employed the immunoSEQ multiplex PCR assay. A mixture of 60 forward primers for TCR Vbeta segments and 13 reverse primers for TCR Jbeta segments was used in the multiplex PCR. Amplification of the CDR3 region of rearranged TCR beta genes was performed with a multiplex PCR assay on genomic DNA. The amplified TCR beta libraries were sequenced on the Illumina HiSeq System as 87-base-pair reads. The published analysis was carried out like this. A later analysis tallied around 87 million unique TCR beta chains across the 700 or so repertoires, and 10 million to 11 million of those chains were shared by two or more donors. To remove PCR and sequencing errors, raw reads were error-corrected and collapsed into unique sequences using a nearest-neighbor algorithm that merged closely related sequences. Alignment of CDR3 sequences to IMGT reference sequences was used to assign V, D and J gene segments. For a sequence to be retained, a match of at least six nucleotides to both a V gene segment and a J gene segment was required. Rearrangements were called productive when the CDR3 lacked stop codons and stayed in frame with V and J; all others were non-productive. Following IMGT convention, CDR3 was defined as the stretch from the second conserved V-encoded cysteine up to the conserved J-encoded phenylalanine. In an earlier analysis of some 550 of the donors, sequences lacking an unambiguous match to a single V gene segment were excluded. An earlier analysis of over 450 of the donors classified V segments as functional when productive rearrangements were above 56.7% and as segregating when the standard deviation between donors was above 5%. To diagnose cytomegalovirus status from the catalog of TCR beta chain sequences, a statistical classification framework was built. A later analysis assigned V and J genes by comparing TCR nucleotide sequences with IMGT/GENE-DB human TR gene sequences. Using the TCRdist pipeline, a later analysis assigned CDR3 sequences along with most-parsimonious VDJ recombination scenarios. In a later analysis, every TCR beta chain was defined by the combination of its CDR3 amino acid sequence and its V-gene family, and reads without a unique V-gene family were dropped. In a later analysis, 500 to 700 highly shared, low-generation-probability nucleotide sequences were removed to address suspected cross-contamination and a sequencing artifact. For each public chain, a later analysis derived a clonal expansion index from normalized ranks of inferred template counts within each repertoire. In a later analysis, generation probabilities were computed with a VDJ recombination model fitted to out-of-frame rearrangements, and the resulting probabilities were checked against IGoR. In a later analysis, TCR-TCR, TCR-HLA and TCR-CMV co-occurrence was scored with hypergeometric tests, and a repertoire-size bias correction was applied to TCR pairs. To estimate false discovery rates, a later analysis permuted the HLA or CMV assignments 20 times. In a later analysis, co-occurring TCRs were grouped with DBSCAN, and TCRdist sequence similarity was added when clustering was performed within HLA-allele-positive subsets. For co-occurrence clustering, repertoires with fewer than 30,000 or more than 120,000 public chains were excluded, along with 5 or 6 repertoires with anomalous nucleotide sharing. Sourced from immuneACCESS, this table was stored by TCRdb with only in-frame sequences that have V and J called. A share of the clones is absent; for the studies checked, an unresolved V gene accounts for under half, and the remainder has no known explanation. The DNA was the basis for D and trimming; V, J and clone size are from that table. The sample table contains about 150,000 clones; only one count was recorded for about 10% of them. The top ten clones comprise roughly 7% of the sample.

This sample was included in a study of cytomegalovirus exposure and HLA in healthy donors (dated by TCRdb to about 2017). About the full investigation: An earlier analysis of roughly 610 of the donors reported about 260 Gb of sequence data and 117 million unique TCR beta sequences obtained from about 179 million T cells. Roughly 300 gigabases of sequencing data and 70 million to 100 million unique TCR sequences were included in an early release covering several hundred HLA-typed donors. Among the roughly 400 genotyped donors, around 81% belonged to the genetic ancestry cluster associated with self-reported Caucasian donors. The study aimed to test whether signatures of past pathogen exposure could be identified by cataloging public T cell receptors. The study profiled the T cell repertoires of 550 to 700 subjects by immunosequencing and related them to cytomegalovirus serostatus. A separate validation cohort of 90 to 150 different subjects was used in addition to the approximately 640-subject first cohort. To predict cytomegalovirus infection status, the study combined high-throughput TCR immunosequencing, statistical association of individual TCRs with disease status, and machine learning. A later analysis re-analyzed previously published TCR beta repertoires from hundreds of donors and added high-resolution HLA genotyping to study TCR occurrence patterns. The later analysis used no new phenotypic data to find candidate immune exposures, relying instead on TCR beta sequences and their occurrence across donors. To decide whether each TCR beta V gene segment behaved as functional or pseudogenic, an earlier analysis of fewer than 750 of the donors relied on high-throughput TCR beta sequencing. Alongside the repertoire data, information on donor age, sex, ethnicity and CMV serostatus was compiled. Genome-wide SNP genotypes for about 65% of the roughly 670 donors were used in a later genetic analysis, which treated that subset as a discovery cohort. Every discovery cohort repertoire had been produced on one sequencing platform. Both class I and class II loci were covered by HLA typing, at four-digit resolution. The number of typed donors differed by locus: roughly 629-640 for A, B, C, DRB1 and DQB1; roughly 510 for DQA1; 606 for DPA1; and some 450 for DPB1. Roughly 5 DR-DQ haplotypes were handled as single units for association and clustering, since linkage in the cohort was strong. On average, 235,054 unique TCR beta nucleotide sequences were sequenced per donor among a few hundred genotyped donors of the cohort, with 15% to 20% of those sequences being non-productive.

The full study reports these points: In an earlier analysis of some 550 of the donors, most TCR beta V segments were observed in productive rearrangements about 87% or about 30% of the time, broadly matching IMGT annotations. The study listed 170 or so TCR beta chains as associated with cytomegalovirus. The only immune exposure information available for the cohort was CMV serostatus. In vitro tests confirmed that a few of the cytomegalovirus-associated TCR beta chains recognize cytomegalovirus antigens. Only TCR beta chains were sequenced in this cohort, and the absence of alpha or paired-chain data limited detectable features. Correlated functional status among segregating V segments might reflect linkage disequilibrium, but an unknown experimental factor could not be ruled out. Because HLA typing was unavailable for some donors at each locus, only the typed subset was used in association tests. Sequencing depth was assumed to be roughly uniform across donors in the presence/absence analyses, though that assumption may not hold. Compared with the 666-donor mean, donors in an Asian-associated ancestry cluster had fewer N-insertions in productive TCRs, according to a later genetic analysis. In a later analysis, TCR association rates were found to vary across HLA loci, with the most associated TCRs seen for DRB1 alleles and the fewest for HLA-C alleles. The sequencing pipeline was judged likely to have produced a cluster of highly shared sequence variants as a technical artifact. In both the original and validation cohorts, the classifier was reported to diagnose cytomegalovirus status with high specificity and sensitivity. V-gene and J-gene trimming of TCR beta chains was associated with a missense DCLRE1C variant in a later genetic analysis, and the association was replicated in an independent cohort. Strong co-occurrence of HLA alleles, especially DR and DQ, made assigning TCR associations to individual alleles difficult. A later analysis found that HLA-associated TCR beta chains were more clonally expanded and had lower generation probabilities than equally common non-associated chains. Across donors, most TCR sequences were observed very rarely, whereas some public TCRs were present in many individuals. Several of the top co-occurrence clusters appeared to be linked to parvovirus B19, influenza, CMV and Epstein-Barr virus, according to a later analysis. In a later analysis, most CMV-associated TCR beta chains were found to appear HLA-restricted, with HLA associations seemingly driven largely by CMV exposure. At a false discovery rate of 0.05, a later analysis linked 15,000 to 20,000 TCR beta sequences to specific HLA alleles. Because the 87-base-pair reads could not distinguish some IMGT-functional V segments, including TRBV6-2 and TRBV6-3, those segments were excluded. It was suggested by the authors that the approach could potentially be generalized to other disease states and immunological phenotypes. A further reported finding was that TCR beta sequences accurately predicted the HLA-A and HLA-B alleles for most subjects in the first cohort. Because counts were too low, 15 or so rarely observed V segments, including chromosome 9 orphons, were excluded from the earlier analysis of fewer than 650 of the donors.

According to the germline V gene, CDR1 reads SNHLY and CDR2 reads FYNNEI. The cysteine opens and the phenylalanine closes a CDR3 of 13 amino acids. Only CDR3 DNA remains: 39 bases, in frame from the first base. V sheds 4 bases and J sheds 5 bases, leaving 11 bases between their ends. The cohort comprised several hundred healthy bone marrow donors. Cohort members were all nominally healthy when sampled, although unrecorded immune exposures were likely present. The donor tested CMV seropositive, placing the donor among the 289 seropositive members of the cohort. Every donor gave a peripheral blood sample, and the peripheral blood mononuclear cells from that sample were used for TCR beta sequencing. Genomic DNA extraction from the blood cell samples was performed with the Qiagen DNeasy Blood Extraction Kit.

The rearrangement combines TRBV2 with TRBJ2-5; tentative D gene TRBD2, with 5 bases matching. Sequences were obtained from PBMCs. The clonotype comes from a woman aged 40 to 55 in good health and CMV-seropositive. The DNA sequence reads TGTGCCAGCAGTGTGGGCCGAGGGGAGACCCAGTACTTC. Protein translation: CASSVGRGETQYF.